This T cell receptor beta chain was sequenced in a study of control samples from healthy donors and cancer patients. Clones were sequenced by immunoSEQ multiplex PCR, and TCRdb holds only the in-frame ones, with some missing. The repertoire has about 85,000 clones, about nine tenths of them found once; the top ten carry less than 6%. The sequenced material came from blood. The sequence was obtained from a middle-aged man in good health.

The CDR3 bases are TGTGCCAGCAGCCAAGATGAGGGGGTTGGGGCAGATACGCAGTATTTT. It yields the protein CASSQDEGVGADTQYF. This rearrangement joins TRBV3-1 (or the pseudogene TRBV3-2) to TRBJ2-3; possibly TRBD1 for D (6 bases). CDR1 is LGHDT and CDR2 is YNNKEL in the germline V gene (reference sequence). V lost 0 bases and J lost 4, with 14 bases in between. The CDR3 totals 16 residues.